This T cell receptor beta chain was recovered during a study of cytomegalovirus exposure and HLA in healthy donors (dated by TCRdb to the late 2010s). Notes on the research overall: According to a later analysis, the 120 or so validation repertoires were produced on the same platform as the 666 repertoires of the first cohort. The study aimed to test whether cataloging public T cell receptors could reveal signatures of past pathogen exposure. In addition to the first cohort of 666 subjects, a separate validation cohort of 130 or so different subjects was used. To predict cytomegalovirus infection status, the study brought together high-throughput TCR immunosequencing, statistical association of individual TCRs with disease status, and machine learning. Overall study results and their limits: In vitro tests confirmed that a few of the cytomegalovirus-associated TCR beta chains recognize cytomegalovirus antigens. Most TCR sequences were seen in very few donors, while some public TCRs were found in many individuals. A later analysis had no HLA typing for the validation cohort, so co-occurrence there was scored across all 130 or so repertoires. The classifier was reported to diagnose cytomegalovirus status with high specificity and sensitivity in both the original and validation cohorts. The authors suggested that the approach could potentially be extended to other disease states and immunological phenotypes. The study gave a list of about 170 TCR beta chains associated with cytomegalovirus. In a later analysis, TCRs clustered in the first cohort were found to also tend to co-occur in the roughly 120 validation repertoires, with 90% to 95% of cluster scores above 0.

Concerning this clone: The antigen it recognizes is unknown. Per-base quality was not reported, and no clone a single base away is much larger than it.

Trimmed from V: 7 bases; trimmed from J: 2 bases; junction bases lacking a gene match: 7. CDR3 length: 16 amino acids, cysteine to phenylalanine. The kept DNA is CDR3 alone, 48 bases in frame from the first base. CDR1 SGHRS and CDR2 YFSETQ are derived from the germline V gene. Receptor amplification or capture employed the immunoSEQ multiplex PCR assay. In the original analysis: To diagnose cytomegalovirus status from the catalog of TCR beta chain sequences, a statistical classification framework was built. TCRdb obtained this table from immuneACCESS and retained in-frame rearrangements with V and J assigned. These tables miss some clones; where compared with another copy, unresolved V genes account for less than half of the shortfall, and the remainder is unexplained. D and trimming come from the DNA, and the V and J calls and clone size come from that table. This sample lists under 130,000 clones; 70% to 90% were detected once. Roughly 4.2% of the sample comes from the top ten.

The donors were included in the validation cohort of 130 or so subjects, a group kept apart from the roughly 700-subject first cohort. The chain links TRBV5-1 with TRBJ2-6, with 9 central nucleotides matching TRBD1. Sequences were obtained from PBMCs. The TCR was taken from a woman aged 18-29 years in good health and CMV-seropositive. Read as DNA, the sequence is TGCGCCAGCGGGACAGGGAGCAATGCTGGGGCCAACGTCCTGACTTTC. Translated, this is CASGTGSNAGANVLTF.